A selection of T cell receptor beta chains follows, all from one sample in a study of T cell repertoires in cytomegalovirus infection. Each CDR3 protein gets one entry after TCRdb re-called the reads with MiXCR. Found here are about 530,000 distinct CDR3 sequences, around 27% of them singletons; the top ten hold 13%. The sample comprised PBMCs. Source of these receptors: a human donor in good health (CMV status not recorded). Some clones in this sample may be carry-over from other donors' samples. The CDR3 runs from the conserved cysteine through the conserved F or W. D genes are given only for firm matches. Clone size appears in some rows only: once, few, many, or a class for an expanded clone.

d_gene: TRBD1
v_gene: TRBV27
abundance: NA
j_gene: TRBJ1-2
CDR3nt: TGTGCCAGCAGTCCAGGGGGAAAGGACTATGGCTACACCTTC
CDR3aa: CASSPGGKDYGYTF

d_gene: NA
v_gene: TRBV7-7
abundance: few
j_gene: TRBJ2-1
CDR3nt: TGTGCCAGCAGCCCAAGGATAGACGCGGGGCAGTTCTTC
CDR3aa: CASSPRIDAGQFF

d_gene: TRBD1
v_gene: TRBV27
abundance: NA
j_gene: TRBJ1-1
CDR3nt: TGTGCCAGCAGAAACCTTAAGACAGGGTTGAACACTGAAGCTTTCTTT
CDR3aa: CASRNLKTGLNTEAFF

d_gene: TRBD1
v_gene: TRBV15
abundance: few
j_gene: TRBJ2-3
CDR3nt: TGTGCCACCAGCAGAGATCCGGGACAGGGCACAGATACGCAGTATTTT
CDR3aa: CATSRDPGQGTDTQYF

d_gene: NA
v_gene: TRBV7-2
abundance: few
j_gene: TRBJ2-7
CDR3nt: TGTGCCAGCAGCTTAATGGGCAGCCCCTACGAGCAGTACTTC
CDR3aa: CASSLMGSPYEQYF

d_gene: TRBD2
v_gene: TRBV7-8
abundance: few
j_gene: TRBJ2-7
CDR3nt: TGTGCCAGCAGCCTGAGGATTAGCGGGGATATCTATCCCTACGAGCAGTACTTC
CDR3aa: CASSLRISGDIYPYEQYF

d_gene: TRBD2
v_gene: TRBV4-3
abundance: few
j_gene: TRBJ2-1
CDR3nt: TGCGCCAGCAGCCAGTCGGGACTAGCGGGAGACAATGAGCAGTTCTTC
CDR3aa: CASSQSGLAGDNEQFF

d_gene: NA
v_gene: TRBV19
abundance: once
j_gene: TRBJ1-2
CDR3nt: TGTGCCAGTAGTATGTCACAGGGTCATGGCTACACCTTC
CDR3aa: CASSMSQGHGYTF

d_gene: NA
v_gene: TRBV30
abundance: few
j_gene: TRBJ1-5
CDR3nt: TGTGCCTGGAGCATGGGGGGAGAGGATCAGCCCCAGCATTTT
CDR3aa: CAWSMGGEDQPQHF

d_gene: TRBD2
v_gene: TRBV11-3
abundance: NA
j_gene: TRBJ2-4
CDR3nt: TGTGCCAGCAGCTTTCAGCGGGACGTACTAGCCAAAAACATTCAGTACTTC
CDR3aa: CASSFQRDVLAKNIQYF

d_gene: NA
v_gene: TRBV7-2
abundance: few
j_gene: TRBJ2-4
CDR3nt: TGTGCCAGCAGCTTAGGACAAAATCAGGGGTTCATTCAGTACTTC
CDR3aa: CASSLGQNQGFIQYF

d_gene: NA
v_gene: TRBV28
abundance: few
j_gene: TRBJ1-2
CDR3nt: TGTGCCAGCGAAGGGCGGAAGTATGGCTACACCTTC
CDR3aa: CASEGRKYGYTF

d_gene: NA
v_gene: TRBV28
abundance: NA
j_gene: TRBJ2-5
CDR3nt: TGTGCCAGCAGTCCCTCGGGAAGGGGGGTTATAACAGAGACCCAGTACTTC
CDR3aa: CASSPSGRGVITETQYF

d_gene: TRBD1
v_gene: TRBV4-1
abundance: NA
j_gene: TRBJ1-4
CDR3nt: TGCGCCAGCAGCCACGGGACAGGGGGAACGACGAGGGATGAAAAACTGTTTTTT
CDR3aa: CASSHGTGGTTRDEKLFF

d_gene: TRBD1
v_gene: TRBV29-1
abundance: NA
j_gene: TRBJ1-2
CDR3nt: TGCAGCGTGGGGACAGACTATGGCTACACCTTC
CDR3aa: CSVGTDYGYTF

d_gene: NA
v_gene: TRBV6-5
abundance: NA
j_gene: TRBJ2-5
CDR3nt: TGTGCCAGCAGCCCCTATGCGTCGCAAGAGACCCAGTACTTC
CDR3aa: CASSPYASQETQYF

d_gene: NA
v_gene: TRBV29-1
abundance: NA
j_gene: TRBJ1-1
CDR3nt: TGCAGCGTTGGAAGGGGCGCTGAAGCTTTCTTT
CDR3aa: CSVGRGAEAFF

d_gene: NA
v_gene: TRBV20-1
abundance: once
j_gene: TRBJ1-5
CDR3nt: TGCAGTGCTAGACCCTATATGATGTCCCAGCATTTT
CDR3aa: CSARPYMMSQHF

d_gene: NA
v_gene: TRBV4-3
abundance: NA
j_gene: TRBJ2-5
CDR3nt: TGCGCCAGCAGCCAAGCGACATATCAAGAGACCCAGTACTTC
CDR3aa: CASSQATYQETQYF

d_gene: NA
v_gene: TRBV28
abundance: NA
j_gene: TRBJ1-5
CDR3nt: TGTGCCAGCAGTCCCCTGACAGATCAGCCCCAGCATTTT
CDR3aa: CASSPLTDQPQHF

d_gene: NA
v_gene: TRBV27
abundance: many
j_gene: TRBJ2-5
CDR3nt: TGTGCCAGCAGTTCCCCGGGGTGGCAAGAGACCCAGTACTTC
CDR3aa: CASSSPGWQETQYF

d_gene: TRBD1
v_gene: TRBV7-2
abundance: many
j_gene: TRBJ1-3
CDR3nt: TGTGCCAGCACCGGGGACAGGGCCTCTGGAAACACCATATATTTT
CDR3aa: CASTGDRASGNTIYF

d_gene: NA
v_gene: TRBV19
abundance: NA
j_gene: TRBJ1-2
CDR3nt: TGTGCCAGTAGTATCCGGGACACGGAAGGCTACACCTTC
CDR3aa: CASSIRDTEGYTF

d_gene: TRBD1
v_gene: TRBV12-3/TRBV12-4
abundance: NA
j_gene: TRBJ1-5
CDR3nt: TGTGCCAGCAGTTCGCACAGGGGGAGCAATCAGCCCCAGCATTTT
CDR3aa: CASSSHRGSNQPQHF

d_gene: NA
v_gene: TRBV20-1
abundance: once
j_gene: TRBJ1-1
CDR3nt: TGCAGTGCTAGTAATCTCGGCAGCATGAACACTGAAGCTTTCTTT
CDR3aa: CSASNLGSMNTEAFF

d_gene: NA
v_gene: TRBV7-8
abundance: medium-sized
j_gene: TRBJ2-3
CDR3nt: TGTGCCAGCAGCTTAGGAGCCGGGACAAGCACAGATACGCAGTATTTT
CDR3aa: CASSLGAGTSTDTQYF

d_gene: TRBD1
v_gene: TRBV6-2/TRBV6-3
abundance: many
j_gene: TRBJ1-1
CDR3nt: TGTGCCAGCAGTTACGGACAGGGGAATTCAGAAGCTTTCTTT
CDR3aa: CASSYGQGNSEAFF

d_gene: NA
v_gene: TRBV29-1
abundance: few
j_gene: TRBJ1-1
CDR3nt: TGCAGCGTTGATAGGGGTGAAGACACTGAAGCTTTCTTT
CDR3aa: CSVDRGEDTEAFF

d_gene: NA
v_gene: TRBV7-9
abundance: NA
j_gene: TRBJ2-1
CDR3nt: TGTGCCAGCAGCTTCACTGAGAGCTCCTACAATGAGCAGTTCTTC
CDR3aa: CASSFTESSYNEQFF

d_gene: TRBD2
v_gene: TRBV10-3
abundance: few
j_gene: TRBJ2-1
CDR3nt: TGTGCCATCAGTGACCCTAGCGGGGCCAGCTCCTACAATGAGCAGTTCTTC
CDR3aa: CAISDPSGASSYNEQFF